A selection of T cell receptor beta chains follows, all from one sample in a study of cytomegalovirus exposure and HLA in healthy donors. Only in-frame clones appear in the TCRdb table, and some are missing; sequencing was by immunoSEQ multiplex PCR. This repertoire shows around 160,000 clones, more than 75% found once; its top ten account for 1.1% to 1.5%. The sequenced sample was PBMCs. Receptors originate from a male donor in good health and CMV-seronegative. CDR3s include the opening cysteine and the closing phenylalanine or tryptophan. Fields, in order: CDR3 DNA, CDR3 protein, J gene, V gene, clone size, D gene. D genes are given only for firm matches. Part of the rows lack a size; the others show once, few, many or a class for expanded clones.

TGTGCCAGCAGTGTGGGACAGCGTAAACCCTCTTATGGCTACACCTTC | CASSVGQRKPSYGYTF | TRBJ1-2 | TRBV2 | once | TRBD1
TGTGCCAGCAGCCGGGAGGAAACCTACAATGAGCAGTTCTTC | CASSREETYNEQFF | TRBJ2-1 | TRBV7-6 | - | TRBD2
TGCAGTGCTAGAATAGGGGACAGGGCTTTCTTT | CSARIGDRAFF | TRBJ1-1 | TRBV20-1 | - | TRBD1
TGTGCCAGCATCCTGGGGGGTGCGAACACCGGGGAGCTGTTTTTT | CASILGGANTGELFF | TRBJ2-2 | TRBV28 | - | -
TGTGCCAGCAGCTTGGCAGGGCGTTTGGGTCAGCCCCAGCATTTT | CASSLAGRLGQPQHF | TRBJ1-5 | TRBV5-5 | few | -
TGTGCCAGCAGCCGGGACAGGGGCGATGAGCAGTTCTTC | CASSRDRGDEQFF | TRBJ2-1 | TRBV6-4 | - | TRBD1
TGTGCCAGCAGCTTGGAAGGACAGGGCACAGATACGCAGTATTTT | CASSLEGQGTDTQYF | TRBJ2-3 | TRBV7-2 | - | TRBD1
TGCGCCAGCAGCCAAGATATAGGGCGGGTGAACGAAAAACTGTTTTTT | CASSQDIGRVNEKLFF | TRBJ1-4 | TRBV4-3 | - | -
TGCGCCAGCAGCTTGGGGGGGGTCATAGATACGCAGTATTTT | CASSLGGVIDTQYF | TRBJ2-3 | TRBV5-1 | - | -
TGTGCCAGCAGTTATTTCGACAGGGGGCGGGGGGAGCAGTACTTC | CASSYFDRGRGEQYF | TRBJ2-7 | TRBV6-5 | - | TRBD1
TGTGCCAGTAGTATAGGGGCTAGCGGGAGCAGGCGACTCTACAATGAGCAGTTCTTC | CASSIGASGSRRLYNEQFF | TRBJ2-1 | TRBV19 | - | TRBD2
TGTGCCAGCAGCTTGGGACTAGCGGGAGTTCGGGCCAAAAACATTCAGTACTTC | CASSLGLAGVRAKNIQYF | TRBJ2-4 | TRBV7-2 | - | TRBD2
TGTGCCAGCAGTGAAGTCTCGTACAATGAGCAGTTCTTC | CASSEVSYNEQFF | TRBJ2-1 | TRBV2 | - | -
TGTGCCAGCAGCGTGCGGGAGGGAAACTATGGCTACACCTTC | CASSVREGNYGYTF | TRBJ1-2 | TRBV5-5 | - | -
TGTGCCAGCAGTTTATCTGGGACAGCCTACGAGCAGTACTTC | CASSLSGTAYEQYF | TRBJ2-7 | TRBV27 | once | TRBD1
TGTGCCAGCAGTCAGCGGGAGACCTCCTACGAGCAGTACTTC | CASSQRETSYEQYF | TRBJ2-7 | TRBV7-2 | - | TRBD2
TGTGCCAGCAGTTACTCCGAGTTAACTAACTATGGCTACACCTTC | CASSYSELTNYGYTF | TRBJ1-2 | TRBV6-5 | - | -
TGTGCCAGCAGCCTCAACCCCGGGACAGGGGGCCCCAACACCCAGTACTTC | CASSLNPGTGGPNTQYF | TRBJ2-5 | TRBV7-2 | - | TRBD1
TGTGCCAGCAGCCGACAGGGAAACTCTGGAAACACCATATATTTT | CASSRQGNSGNTIYF | TRBJ1-3 | TRBV7-2 | - | TRBD1
TGTGCCAGCAGCTTGCTAGCGGGGGAGACAGATACGCAGTATTTT | CASSLLAGETDTQYF | TRBJ2-3 | TRBV5-5 | - | TRBD2
TGTGCCAGCAGCGCCGAGGACACCGCCCATGAAGCTTTCTTT | CASSAEDTAHEAFF | TRBJ1-1 | TRBV9 | - | -
TGTGCCAGCAGTGTAGAGGCGGGAGGCGCCGGGGAGCTGTTTTTT | CASSVEAGGAGELFF | TRBJ2-2 | TRBV6-4 | - | TRBD2
TGCAGCGTTGTCTACGAGGTGAACACCGGGGAGCTGTTTTTT | CSVVYEVNTGELFF | TRBJ2-2 | TRBV29-1 | - | -
TGTGCCTCACAATCGGGGGGCTACACCTTC | CASQSGGYTF | TRBJ1-2 | TRBV19 | - | -
TGTGCCAGTAGTCGCCGGGACAGGGAAGCTGGGGCCAACGTCCTGACTTTC | CASSRRDREAGANVLTF | TRBJ2-6 | TRBV19 | - | TRBD1
TGCGCCAGCGGTCCCTTGGGACTAGCGGGAGGTGGAGAGACCCAGTACTTC | CASGPLGLAGGGETQYF | TRBJ2-5 | TRBV5-1 | - | TRBD2
TGTGCCTGGACCTTGGGACAGGGTGTGGCCGGGGAGCTGTTTTTT | CAWTLGQGVAGELFF | TRBJ2-2 | TRBV30 | - | TRBD1
TGTGCTAGCAGAACCGGGACAGGGGACACCGGGGAGCTGTTTTTT | CASRTGTGDTGELFF | TRBJ2-2 | TRBV7-7 | - | TRBD1
TGCGCCAGCAGCCAAGAGTCCGGCGGGAGAGGGGCCGAGCAGTACTTC | CASSQESGGRGAEQYF | TRBJ2-7 | TRBV4-3 | - | TRBD2
TGCGCCAGCAGCTTGGTTGCGGGAGGCCCCATTTACAATGAGCAGTTCTTC | CASSLVAGGPIYNEQFF | TRBJ2-1 | TRBV5-1 | - | TRBD2
TGTGCCAGCAGCTTAAGCCCAGCGCACACCGGGGAGCTGTTTTTT | CASSLSPAHTGELFF | TRBJ2-2 | TRBV7-2 | few | -
TGCGCCAGCAGCGTGGGACAGGGTAAGAACTATGGCTACACCTTC | CASSVGQGKNYGYTF | TRBJ1-2 | TRBV5-1 | - | TRBD1
TGTGCCTTCAAGGGGGACGGCTACACCTTC | CAFKGDGYTF | TRBJ1-2 | TRBV30 | - | -
TGCGCCAGCAGTGGCGGGGGGGCTAGCACAGATACGCAGTATTTT | CASSGGGASTDTQYF | TRBJ2-3 | TRBV5-1 | once | TRBD2
TGTGCCAGCAGTACCCGGACAGGGGTCCACGAGCAGTACTTC | CASSTRTGVHEQYF | TRBJ2-7 | TRBV27 | - | TRBD1
TGTGCCAGCAGTTTACTAGCGGGAAAAGAGACCCAGTACTTC | CASSLLAGKETQYF | TRBJ2-5 | TRBV27 | - | TRBD2
TGTGCCATCAGTGAGAATACAGTCCTCTATGGCTACACCTTC | CAISENTVLYGYTF | TRBJ1-2 | TRBV10-3 | once | -